The 21 T cell receptor beta chains presented below share a single source sample, sequenced in a study of T-cell memory formation after mild COVID-19. From the 5' RACE reads, TCRdb called clonotypes with MiXCR, one entry per CDR3 protein. The repertoire includes over 120,000 distinct CDR3 sequences, roughly 24% of them detected once, and around 22% sits in the top ten. Sequencing input: PBMCs or a T cell subset sorted from them (not recorded which). All receptors derive from an adult woman who had mild COVID-19 (a few samples of this study predate the infection). Cell type and time point are not known.

This clonotype was observed a handful of times. The chain couples TRBV15 to TRBJ2-7; 9 bases match TRBD2. The germline CDR1 and CDR2 sequences are LNHNV and YYDKDF (reference sequence). With 3 bases clipped from V and 3 bases from J, the junction kept 15 bases outside the gene matches. This CDR3 has 18 residues. In DNA form, the CDR3 reads TGTGCCACCAGCAGTGTAGTACTAGCGGGTGGGAACCGCTACGAGCAGTACTTC. Protein product: CATSSVVLAGGNRYEQYF.

CDR3 sequence: CASSLSTDTDTQYF. DNA of the CDR3: TGTGCCAGCAGCTTAAGTACAGACACAGATACGCAGTATTTT. The rearrangement links TRBV7-9 to TRBJ2-3, with D hard to call. Germline CDR1 and CDR2: SEHNR and FQNEAQ (reference sequence). The ends were cut back, 2 bases at V and 2 bases at J, with 8 bases in the middle. The CDR3 length is 14 residues.

The V gene is TRBV6-5, the J gene TRBJ2-1; possible D gene TRBD1, 6 bases. Germline V gene lookup returns CDR1 MNHEY and CDR2 SVGAGI. The CDR3 runs to 19 residues. The V end was cut by 5 bases, the J end by 1 base, with 24 bases between. The CDR3 is CASSAPWGRGKGSYNEQFF. The CDR3 DNA reads TGTGCCAGCAGTGCCCCGTGGGGCAGGGGAAAAGGGTCCTACAATGAGCAGTTCTTC.

This clonotype was counted only a few times. This chain links TRBV5-1 with TRBJ1-4; the match to TRBD1 covers 9 bases. Germline V CDR1 and CDR2: SGHRS, YFSETQ. The CDR3 extends over 15 amino acids. V lost 2 bases to trimming and J lost 8 bases; unmatched junction nucleotides: 7. The CDR3 is CASSFGTGSREKLFF. CDR3 sequence (DNA): TGCGCCAGCAGCTTCGGGACAGGGTCAAGGGAAAAACTGTTTTTT.

The V call is TRBV7-6, the J call TRBJ2-1; a weak D match, TRBD1 (6 bases). Germline lookup yields CDR1 SGHVS and CDR2 FNYEAQ. The CDR3 is made up of 12 amino acids. The V and J ends lost 5 bases and 9 bases respectively, with 11 bases between them. CDR3 in DNA: TGTGCCAGCAGCAGACGGGACATTGAGCAGTTCTTC. Translated: CASSRRDIEQFF.

The gene calls are TRBV7-8 and TRBJ2-5; D ambiguous. Germline V gene data show CDR1 as SGHVS and CDR2 as FQNEAQ. The CDR3 loop spans 14 amino acids. V was shortened by 5 bases and J by 1 base, with 11 bases between the two germline ends. In DNA form, the CDR3 reads TGTGCCAGCAGCCCATTTAGTGGCCAAGAGACCCAGTACTTC. Translating gives CASSPFSGQETQYF.

This clonotype was observed a few times. J is TRBJ2-1 and V is TRBV5-5; 7 bases match TRBD2. Trimming removed 4 bases from V and 8 bases from J; junction bases left unmatched: 6. The CDR3 contains 13 residues. The germline gives CDR1 SGHKS, CDR2 YYEKEE (reference sequence). The CDR3 DNA reads TGTGCCAGCAGCAGGACTAGTTGGTATGAGCAGTTCTTC. It encodes CASSRTSWYEQFF.

This chain joins TRBV7-2 and TRBJ2-7; TRBD2 matches at 10 bases. Germline V lookup: CDR1 SGHTA, CDR2 FQGNSA. The V segment lost 1 base and the J segment 7 bases; nucleotides outside the gene matches: 7. The CDR3 has 15 amino acids. The CDR3 nucleotides read TGTGCCAGCAGCTTAGGCCTAGCGGGAGAGGGGGAGCAGTACTTC. This gives the protein CASSLGLAGEGEQYF.

This clonotype was counted a few times. One junction end disagrees with the germline gene, perhaps due to a read error. V is TRBV24-1 and J is TRBJ2-1; 11 bases match TRBD2. The CDR3 runs to 13 residues. Germline V gene sequence: CDR1 KGHDR, CDR2 SFDVKD. The CDR3 loop reads CATSDVAGGPKVF. DNA of the CDR3: TGTGCCACCAGTGATGTAGCGGGGGGGCCTAAGGTCTTC.

This chain connects TRBV29-1 to TRBJ2-1, with D possibly called TRBD1 or TRBD2 (5 bases each). Germline CDR1 reads SQVTM; CDR2 reads ANQGSEA. The CDR3 has 15 residues. V lost 1 base to trimming and J lost 4 bases, with 14 bases between them. CDR3 protein: CSVEGDGAIYNEQFF. CDR3 nucleotides: TGCAGCGTTGAAGGGGACGGGGCCATTTACAATGAGCAGTTCTTC.

The J gene is TRBJ2-5, the V gene TRBV4-3; 8 bases are a match to TRBD2. CDR3 length: 17 residues. After removal of 0 bases from V and 4 bases from J, the junction contained 10 bases not matched to a gene. Germline V gene lookup returns CDR1 LGHNA and CDR2 YSLEER. CDR3 region: CASSQDGSGEHRETQYF. As DNA, the CDR3 is TGCGCCAGCAGCCAAGATGGTAGCGGGGAGCATAGAGAGACCCAGTACTTC.

This clonotype showed up just a few times. The chain joins TRBV7-9 to TRBJ2-5, with 7 bases fitting TRBD2. V shed 4 bases and J 4 bases; nucleotides not matched to a gene: 0. CDR1 SEHNR and CDR2 FQNEAQ come from the germline V gene (reference sequence). This CDR3 contains 12 residues. CDR3 sequence: CASSWGGETQYF. CDR3 nucleotides: TGTGCCAGCAGCTGGGGGGGAGAGACCCAGTACTTC. Filled out from reference TRBV7-9 and TRBJ2-5, the complete variable domain reads DTGVSQNPRHKITKRGQNVTFRCDPISEHNRLYWYRQTLGQGPEFLTYFQNEAQLEKSRLLSDRFSAERPKGSFSTLEIQRTEQGDSAMYLCASSWGGETQYFGPGTRLLVL.

CDR3 sequence reads: CASSLPGRGGTEAFF. CDR3 bases: TGTGCCAGCAGCTTGCCCGGCCGCGGAGGGACTGAAGCTTTCTTT. V is TRBV5-6 and J is TRBJ1-1; D is unclear. The CDR3 is made up of 15 amino acids. Germline V gene sequence: CDR1 SGHDT, CDR2 YYEEEE. With 1 base removed from V and 5 bases from J, the gap between germline ends came to 15 bases.

This clonotype was seen only a few times. The chain is built from TRBV29-1 and TRBJ2-7; possibly TRBD1 for D (5 bases). Germline CDR1 reads SQVTM; CDR2 reads ANQGSEA. The CDR3 sequence is 16 residues long. Trimming left V 3 bases short and J 3 bases short, with 21 bases between. CDR3 region: CSVEVRARVEDYEQYF. CDR3 nucleotides: TGCAGCGTTGAGGTTCGCGCCAGGGTCGAGGACTACGAGCAGTACTTC.

The V call is TRBV4-1, the J call TRBJ1-1; a possible D gene is TRBD1 (6 bases). V was pared by 4 bases and J by 3 bases, with 21 bases between. There are 17 residues in the CDR3. Germline V gives CDR1 MGHRA, CDR2 YSYEKL. The CDR3 loop is CASSPKGVKADDTEAFF. DNA of the CDR3: TGCGCCAGCAGCCCAAAGGGGGTTAAAGCAGATGACACTGAAGCTTTCTTT.

This clonotype appeared once. The gene calls are TRBV12-3 or TRBV12-4 and TRBJ1-1, with TRBD1 matching 11 bases. Trimming removed 6 bases from V and 3 bases from J; junction bases left unmatched: 6. The CDR3 consists of 15 residues. The CDR3 nucleotides read TGTGCCAGCAGGATCCTGGGACAGGGGGACACTGAAGCTTTCTTT. Its translation is CASRILGQGDTEAFF.

The rearrangement joins TRBV7-3 to TRBJ2-1, with TRBD2 matching over 9 bases. This CDR3 region has 16 residues. Germline assignment: CDR1 SGHTA and CDR2 FQGTGA. Trimming took 2 bases from V and 4 from J; bases not matched to a gene: 6. This CDR3 reads CASSLQAGGLYNEQFF. CDR3 sequence (DNA): TGTGCCAGCAGCTTACAAGCGGGGGGCCTATACAATGAGCAGTTCTTC.

The chain employs TRBV27 and TRBJ2-2; no firm D call. This CDR3 region has 14 residues. Germline V lookup: CDR1 MNHEY, CDR2 SMNVEV (reference sequence). V lost 1 base and J lost 0, with 3 bases in between. Here the CDR3 reads CASSLYANTGELFF. CDR3 nucleotide sequence: TGTGCCAGCAGTTTATACGCGAACACCGGGGAGCTGTTTTTT.

The chain carries TRBV12-3 or TRBV12-4 and TRBJ2-5; D gene uncertain. V lost 1 base and J lost 2, with 8 bases in between. CDR3 size: 14 residues. The CDR3 spells CASSLGHLQETQYF. The CDR3 nucleotides read TGTGCCAGCAGTTTAGGACATCTACAAGAGACCCAGTACTTC.

This clonotype was seen repeatedly, ten times or more. The rearrangement joins TRBV27 to TRBJ2-7; 10 bases are a match to TRBD2. The CDR3 sequence is 14 residues long. Unmatched junction bases numbered 8, after V lost 5 bases and J lost 7 bases. In germline, CDR1 is MNHEY, CDR2 SMNVEV (reference sequence). The CDR3: CASSPLLAGREQYF. The CDR3 DNA reads as TGTGCCAGCAGTCCGCTACTAGCGGGGAGGGAGCAGTACTTC.

This clonotype was detected a few times. The chain combines TRBV29-1 with TRBJ2-5; 7 positions match TRBD2. This CDR3 is built from 13 residues. CDR1 and CDR2 (germline): SQVTM, ANQGSEA. V lost 7 bases to trimming and J lost 6 bases; unmatched junction nucleotides: 11. CDR3 nucleotide sequence: TGCAGCGCCCAGCGACCGGGAGGTCAGACCCAGTACTTC. Amino acid sequence: CSAQRPGGQTQYF.